These 3 T cell receptor beta chains originate from one sample sequenced in a study of CD8+ T cells in alopecia areata. As for treatment: oral pan-JAK inhibitor, 5-10 mg twice daily. It was cDNA, reverse transcribed from extracted RNA, that served as the sequencing template. Some clones are missing from TCRdb's copy, which holds only in-frame ones; the method was immunoSEQ multiplex PCR. The data contain approximately 280,000 clones, more than 45% of them seen just once; the ten biggest clones take up under 2%. The sample in question was CD4+ T cells sorted from blood, obtained at week 24, from a patient treated with tofacitinib. The receptor source for this set is a human donor with alopecia areata.

This chain uses TRBV6-5 with TRBJ1-2; tentative D call: TRBD1 (6 bases). V lost 6 bases and J lost 5, with 16 bases in between. The germline CDR1 and CDR2 sequences are MNHEY and SVGAGI. The CDR3 runs 14 residues. CDR3 region: CASRKPGGLYGYTF. CDR3 DNA sequence: TGTGCCAGCAGGAAGCCGGGGGGGCTGTATGGCTACACCTTC.

CDR3 amino acids: CAWSQRDTQYF. The DNA for the CDR3 is TGTGCCTGGAGCCAGAGGGATACGCAGTATTTT. The V gene is TRBV30, the J gene TRBJ2-3, with D unclear. There are 11 residues in the CDR3. V was shortened by 3 bases and J by 6 bases, with 7 bases between the two germline ends. In germline, CDR1 is GTSNPN, CDR2 SVGIG (reference sequence). Full variable domain (remainder filled in from reference TRBV30 and TRBJ2-3): SQTIHQWPATLVQPVGSPLSLECTVEGTSNPNLYWYRQAAGRGLQLLFYSVGIGQISSEVPQNLSASRPQDRQFILSSKKLLLSDSGFYLCAWSQRDTQYFGPGTRLTVL.

Here the CDR3 DNA reads TGTGCCAGCAGTTACTCGAGACAGGCCTATAATTCACCCCTCCACTTT. This encodes CASSYSRQAYNSPLHF. The rearrangement joins TRBV6-5 to TRBJ1-6; possibly TRBD1 for D (6 bases). Trimming pared 0 bases from V and 2 bases from J, leaving 8 bases between. Germline V CDR1 and CDR2: MNHEY, SVGAGI. This CDR3 spans 16 amino acids.